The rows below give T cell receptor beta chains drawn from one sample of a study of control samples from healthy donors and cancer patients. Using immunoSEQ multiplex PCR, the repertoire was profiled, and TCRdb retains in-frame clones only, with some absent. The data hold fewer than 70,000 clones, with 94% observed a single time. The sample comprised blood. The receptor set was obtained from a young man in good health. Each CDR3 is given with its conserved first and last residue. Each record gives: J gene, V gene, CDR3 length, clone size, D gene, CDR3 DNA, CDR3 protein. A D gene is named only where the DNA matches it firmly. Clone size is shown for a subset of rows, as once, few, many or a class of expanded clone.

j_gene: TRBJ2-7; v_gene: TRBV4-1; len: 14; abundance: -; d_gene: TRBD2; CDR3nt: TGCGCCAGCAGCCAGTTAGCGGGGACCCACGAGCAGTACTTC; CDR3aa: CASSQLAGTHEQYF
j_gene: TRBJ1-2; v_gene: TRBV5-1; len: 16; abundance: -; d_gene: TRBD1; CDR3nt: TGCGCCAGCAGCTTGCGCCGGGACAGGGAGTTCTATGGCTACACCTTC; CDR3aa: CASSLRRDREFYGYTF
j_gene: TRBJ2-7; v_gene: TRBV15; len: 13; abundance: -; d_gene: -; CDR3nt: TGTGCCACCAGCAGAGATTTACCCTCCGAGCAGTACTTC; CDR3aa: CATSRDLPSEQYF
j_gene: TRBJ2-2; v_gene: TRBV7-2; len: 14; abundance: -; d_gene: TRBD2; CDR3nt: TGTGCCAGCAGCTCTAGCGGGGGGAAACCCTCGCTGTTTTTT; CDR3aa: CASSSSGGKPSLFF
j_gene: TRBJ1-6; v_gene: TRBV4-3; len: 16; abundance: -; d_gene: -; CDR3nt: TGCGCCAGCAGCCAATCTGCGTCAGGGGCTGGTTCACCCCTCCACTTT; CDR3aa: CASSQSASGAGSPLHF
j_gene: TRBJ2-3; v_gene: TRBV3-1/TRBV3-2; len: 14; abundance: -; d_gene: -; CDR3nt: TGTGCCAGCAGCAGGGACGGGGGCACAGATACGCAGTATTTT; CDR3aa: CASSRDGGTDTQYF
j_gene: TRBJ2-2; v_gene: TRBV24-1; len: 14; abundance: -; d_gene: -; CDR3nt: TGTGCCACCAGTGAGTTCGGATCCACCGGGGAGCTGTTTTTT; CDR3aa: CATSEFGSTGELFF
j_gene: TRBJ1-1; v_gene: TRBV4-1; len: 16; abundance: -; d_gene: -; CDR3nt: TGCGCCAGCAGCCAAGAAGGCTGGGGCTTGAACACTGAAGCTTTCTTT; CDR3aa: CASSQEGWGLNTEAFF
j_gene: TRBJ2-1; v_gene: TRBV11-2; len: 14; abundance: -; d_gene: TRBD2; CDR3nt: TGTGCCAGCAGCCCCGGGACTAGCGTTGGTGAGCAGTTCTTC; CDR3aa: CASSPGTSVGEQFF
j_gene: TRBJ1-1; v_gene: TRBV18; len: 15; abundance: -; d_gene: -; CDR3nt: TGTGCCAGCTCACCTGCAGGAGGGTCAGGCACTGAAGCTTTCTTT; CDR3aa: CASSPAGGSGTEAFF
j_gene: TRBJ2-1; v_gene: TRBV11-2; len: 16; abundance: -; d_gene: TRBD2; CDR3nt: TGTGCCAGCAGCTTATCCTCAGCGGGGGCCAACAATGAGCAGTTCTTC; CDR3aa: CASSLSSAGANNEQFF
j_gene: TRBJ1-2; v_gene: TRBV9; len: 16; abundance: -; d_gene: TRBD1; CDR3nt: TGTGCCAGCAGCGTAGACGTAACGGGACAGGGATATGGCTACACCTTC; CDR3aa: CASSVDVTGQGYGYTF
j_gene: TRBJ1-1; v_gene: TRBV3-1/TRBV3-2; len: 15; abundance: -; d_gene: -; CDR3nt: TGTGCCAGCAGCCAAGCTAACGGTATAAACACTGAAGCTTTCTTT; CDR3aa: CASSQANGINTEAFF
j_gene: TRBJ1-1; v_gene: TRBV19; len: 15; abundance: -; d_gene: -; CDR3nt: TGTGCCAGTAGTATAAGGTCAGGGGCGCGAACTGAAGCTTTCTTT; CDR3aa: CASSIRSGARTEAFF
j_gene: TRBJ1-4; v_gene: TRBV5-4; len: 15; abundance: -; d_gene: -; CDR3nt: TGTGCCAGCAGCCCTGGCAGGCCGGGGGATGAAAAACTGTTTTTT; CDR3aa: CASSPGRPGDEKLFF
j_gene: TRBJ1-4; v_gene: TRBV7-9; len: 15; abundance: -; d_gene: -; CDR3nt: TGTGCCAGCAGCTTAGTCTCCAGGGGTGGTGAAAAACTGTTTTTT; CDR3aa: CASSLVSRGGEKLFF
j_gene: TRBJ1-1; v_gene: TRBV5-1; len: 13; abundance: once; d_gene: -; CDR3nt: TGCGCCAGCAGCCCGGGTTCTGAGGATGAAGCTTTCTTT; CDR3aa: CASSPGSEDEAFF
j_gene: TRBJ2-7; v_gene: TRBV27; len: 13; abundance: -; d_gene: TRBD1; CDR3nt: TGTGCCAGCAGTTTACGACAGGGGTACGAGCAGTACTTC; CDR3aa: CASSLRQGYEQYF
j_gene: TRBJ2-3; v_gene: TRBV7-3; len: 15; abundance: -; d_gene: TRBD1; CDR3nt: TGTGCCAGCAGCTTGACAGGGAATTCCGCAGATACGCAGTATTTT; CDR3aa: CASSLTGNSADTQYF
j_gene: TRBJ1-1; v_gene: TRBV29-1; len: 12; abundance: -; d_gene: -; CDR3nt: TGCAGCGTTATGGAGAATGGGGCAGGAGCTTTCTTT; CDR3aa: CSVMENGAGAFF
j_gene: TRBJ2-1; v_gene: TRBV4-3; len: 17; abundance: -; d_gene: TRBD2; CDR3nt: TGCGCCAGCAGCCAATCGGCTAGCGGGGGCCCTTACAATGAGCAGTTCTTC; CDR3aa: CASSQSASGGPYNEQFF
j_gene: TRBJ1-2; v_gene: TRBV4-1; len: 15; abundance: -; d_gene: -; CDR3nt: TGCGCCAGCAGCCAAGATCGAAAGGGCGGCTATGGCTACACCTTC; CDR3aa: CASSQDRKGGYGYTF
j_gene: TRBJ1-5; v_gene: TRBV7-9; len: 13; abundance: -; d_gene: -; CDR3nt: TGTGCCAGCAGCTCGTCCGGAAACCAGCCCCAGCATTTT; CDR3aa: CASSSSGNQPQHF
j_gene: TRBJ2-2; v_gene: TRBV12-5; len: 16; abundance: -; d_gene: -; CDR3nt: TGTGCTAGTGCCCCCGGGGGTAGCGAGTCCACCGGGGAGCTGTTTTTT; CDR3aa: CASAPGGSESTGELFF
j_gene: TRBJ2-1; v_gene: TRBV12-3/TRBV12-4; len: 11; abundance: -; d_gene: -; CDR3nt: TGTGCCAGCAGTTTGACCCATGAGCAGTTCTTC; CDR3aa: CASSLTHEQFF
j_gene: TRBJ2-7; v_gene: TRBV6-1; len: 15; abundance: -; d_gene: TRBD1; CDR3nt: TGTGCCAGCAGTGAAAGTGAGGGACAGGCTCGCGAGCAGTACTTC; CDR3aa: CASSESEGQAREQYF
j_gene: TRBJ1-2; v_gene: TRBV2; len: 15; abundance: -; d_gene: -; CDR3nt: TGTGCCAGCCGTTCCTACAGGGACCTCAACTATGGCTACACCTTC; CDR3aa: CASRSYRDLNYGYTF
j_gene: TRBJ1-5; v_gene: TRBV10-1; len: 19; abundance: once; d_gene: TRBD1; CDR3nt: TGCGCGAAACCCCATCTGTCCCGGACAGGGTGCCCCCGCAATCAGCCCCAGCATTTT; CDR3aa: CAKPHLSRTGCPRNQPQHF
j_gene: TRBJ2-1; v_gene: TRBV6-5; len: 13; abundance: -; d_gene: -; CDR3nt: TGTGCCACGGGGCACAACTCCTACAATGAGCAGTTCTTC; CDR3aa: CATGHNSYNEQFF
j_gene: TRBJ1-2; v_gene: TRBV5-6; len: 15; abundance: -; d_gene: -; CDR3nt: TGTGCCAGCAGCTTGGTCCAGGCCAATAACTATGGCTACACCTTC; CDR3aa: CASSLVQANNYGYTF
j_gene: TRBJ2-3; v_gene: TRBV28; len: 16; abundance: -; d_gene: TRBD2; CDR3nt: TGTGCCAGCAGTACTCCAGCGGGAGGAGGCACAGATACGCAGTATTTT; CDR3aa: CASSTPAGGGTDTQYF
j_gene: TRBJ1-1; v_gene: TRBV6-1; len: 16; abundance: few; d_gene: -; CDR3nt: TGTGCCAGCAGTGAAGCCTGGGTCCGGGATGGCACTGAAGCTTTCTTT; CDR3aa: CASSEAWVRDGTEAFF
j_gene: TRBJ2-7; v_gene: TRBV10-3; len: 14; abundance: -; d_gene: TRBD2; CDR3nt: TGTGCCATCAGGCCCGGGGGGGGGTCCTACGAGCAGTACTTC; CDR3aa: CAIRPGGGSYEQYF
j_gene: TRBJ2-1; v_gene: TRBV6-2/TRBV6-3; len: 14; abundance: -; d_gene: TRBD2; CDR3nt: TGTGCCAGCAGCACGAGGACTAGCGGGGGTGGGCAGTTCTTC; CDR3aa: CASSTRTSGGGQFF
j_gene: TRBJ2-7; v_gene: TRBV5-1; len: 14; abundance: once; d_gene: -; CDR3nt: TGCGCCAGCAGCTTGCAGGGGCCCACCTACGAGCAGTACTTC; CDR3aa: CASSLQGPTYEQYF
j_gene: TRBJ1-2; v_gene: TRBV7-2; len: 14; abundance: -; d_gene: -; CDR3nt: TGTGCCAGCAGCTTAGATGGTCTTAACTATGGCTACACCTTC; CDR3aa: CASSLDGLNYGYTF
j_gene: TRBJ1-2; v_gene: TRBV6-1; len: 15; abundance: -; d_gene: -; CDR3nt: TGTGCCAGCAGTGATCACGGAAAATTTAACTATGGCTACACCTTC; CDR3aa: CASSDHGKFNYGYTF
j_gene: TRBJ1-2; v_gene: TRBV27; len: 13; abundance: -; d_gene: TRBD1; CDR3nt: TGTGCCAGCAGTCCCTTCGACAGGGGGATCTACACCTTC; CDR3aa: CASSPFDRGIYTF
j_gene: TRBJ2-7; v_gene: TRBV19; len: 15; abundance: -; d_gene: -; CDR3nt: TGTGCCAGTAGTATAGTGGGCAGAGGAACCTACGAGCAGTACTTC; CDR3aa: CASSIVGRGTYEQYF
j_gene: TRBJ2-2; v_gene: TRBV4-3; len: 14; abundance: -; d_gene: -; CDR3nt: TGCGCCAGCAGCCAAGTTTTCTGGGCCGGGGAGCTGTTTTTT; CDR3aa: CASSQVFWAGELFF
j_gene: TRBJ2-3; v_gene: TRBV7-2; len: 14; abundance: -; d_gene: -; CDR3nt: TGTGCCAGCAGCTCCGGATACGCCGGAGATACGCAGTATTTT; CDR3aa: CASSSGYAGDTQYF
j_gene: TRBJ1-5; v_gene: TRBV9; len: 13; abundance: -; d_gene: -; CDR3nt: TGTGCCAGCAGCGTACAGGCAAATCAGCCCCAGCATTTT; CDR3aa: CASSVQANQPQHF
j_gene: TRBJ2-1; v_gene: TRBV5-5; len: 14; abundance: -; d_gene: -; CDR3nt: TGTGCCAGCAGCTTGGCCAGATCCTACAATGAGCAGTTCTTC; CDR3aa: CASSLARSYNEQFF
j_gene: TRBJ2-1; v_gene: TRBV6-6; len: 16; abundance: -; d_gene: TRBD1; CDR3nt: TGTGCCAGCAGTCGACGCCCGGGACAGGTATACAATGAGCAGTTCTTC; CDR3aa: CASSRRPGQVYNEQFF
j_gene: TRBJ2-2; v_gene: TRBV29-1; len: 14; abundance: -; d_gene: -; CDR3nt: TGCAGCGTCGGGAGGACAGCCAACACCGGGGAGCTGTTTTTT; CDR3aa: CSVGRTANTGELFF
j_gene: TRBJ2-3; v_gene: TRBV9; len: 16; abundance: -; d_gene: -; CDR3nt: TGTGCCAGCAGCGTTCAGAAGACTAGGGGCACAGATACGCAGTATTTT; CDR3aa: CASSVQKTRGTDTQYF
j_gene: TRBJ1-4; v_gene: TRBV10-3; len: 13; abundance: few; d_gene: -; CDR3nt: TGTGCCAGCCGGGACACGGCCAATGAAAAACTGTTTTTT; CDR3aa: CASRDTANEKLFF
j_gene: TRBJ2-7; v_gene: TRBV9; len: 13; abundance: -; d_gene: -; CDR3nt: TGTGCCAGCAGCGGCCAGGGGGGGTACGAGCAGTACTTC; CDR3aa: CASSGQGGYEQYF
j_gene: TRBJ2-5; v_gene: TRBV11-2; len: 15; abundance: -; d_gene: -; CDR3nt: TGTGCCAGCAGCCCGGGGAGGTCTTACCAAGAGACCCAGTACTTC; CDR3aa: CASSPGRSYQETQYF
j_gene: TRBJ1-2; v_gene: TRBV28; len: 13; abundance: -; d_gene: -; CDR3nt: TGTGCCAGCACCACGGGAACTGGGGAGGGCTACACCTTC; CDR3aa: CASTTGTGEGYTF
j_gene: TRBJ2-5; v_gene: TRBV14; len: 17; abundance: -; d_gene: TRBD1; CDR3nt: TGTGCCAGCAGCCAGACTCTTCGGACAGGGACGCAAGAGACCCAGTACTTC; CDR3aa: CASSQTLRTGTQETQYF
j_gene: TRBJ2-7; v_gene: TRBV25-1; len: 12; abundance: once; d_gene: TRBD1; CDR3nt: TGTGCCAGCACCGGACAGGGCTACGAGCAGTACTTC; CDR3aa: CASTGQGYEQYF
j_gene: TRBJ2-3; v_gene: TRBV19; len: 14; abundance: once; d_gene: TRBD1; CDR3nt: TGTGCCAGTGGCCCGGGACAGAGCACAGATACGCAGTATTTT; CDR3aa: CASGPGQSTDTQYF
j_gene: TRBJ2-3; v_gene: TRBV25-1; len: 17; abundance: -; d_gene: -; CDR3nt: TGTGCCAGCAGTAGGCCTCCGGGGGGCCCATTGGGGGATACGCAGTATTTT; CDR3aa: CASSRPPGGPLGDTQYF
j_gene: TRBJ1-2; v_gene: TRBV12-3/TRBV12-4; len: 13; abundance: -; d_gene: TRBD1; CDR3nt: TGTGCCAGCAGCCAGGGACAGGGGGCGGGCTACACCTTC; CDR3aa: CASSQGQGAGYTF
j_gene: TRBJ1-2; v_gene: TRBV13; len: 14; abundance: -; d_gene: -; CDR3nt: TGTGCCAGCAGCTTAGGGGTCACGTCCTATGGCTACACCTTC; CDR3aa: CASSLGVTSYGYTF
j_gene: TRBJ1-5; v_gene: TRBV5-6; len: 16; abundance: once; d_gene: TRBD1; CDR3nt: TGTGCCAGCAGCTTGTCAGGGGGGGTGCGCAATCAGCCCCAGCATTTT; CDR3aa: CASSLSGGVRNQPQHF
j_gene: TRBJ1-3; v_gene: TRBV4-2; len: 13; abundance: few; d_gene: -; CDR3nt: TGTGCCAGCAGCCCCACTGCTGGAAACACCATATATTTT; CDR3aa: CASSPTAGNTIYF